The clone carrying this T cell receptor beta chain was detected a few times. The target antigen is unknown. Researchers used 5'RACE with constant-segment primers to make TCR alpha and TCR beta cDNA libraries that carry sample barcodes and UMIs. TCRdb processed the 5' RACE reads anew with MiXCR; each CDR3 protein has one entry. The table has just over 400,000 distinct CDR3 sequences, less than 25% seen once; the top ten hold approximately 14%. The data derive from a study of T-cell memory formation after mild COVID-19. Findings and limits, study-wide: Nothing confirmed that second-wave clones peaking on day 37 were specific for SARS-CoV-2.

Trimming took off 1 base at V and 2 bases at J, with 15 bases between the two ends. This CDR3 is built from 15 residues. Per germline, CDR1 DFQATT and CDR2 SNEGSKA (reference sequence). This TCR was recovered from an adult woman who had mild COVID-19 (a few samples of this study predate the infection). Cell type and time point are not known. Sequencing was done on a sample of PBMCs or a T cell subset sorted from them (not recorded which). V and J are TRBV20-1 and TRBJ2-7, with D maybe TRBD1 (6 bases). The CDR3 protein is CSARVPGRGAYEQYF. The DNA of the CDR3 is TGCAGTGCTAGAGTTCCCGGCAGGGGCGCCTACGAGCAGTACTTC.